The 26 T cell receptor beta chains below were found in one sample sequenced in a study of blood T cell repertoires in COVID-19. TCRdb keeps only in-frame clones here, not all; method: immunoSEQ multiplex PCR. In the table there are fewer than 250,000 clones, 80% to 90% of which are singletons. Sequenced: peripheral blood. These TCRs come from a man aged 50 to 60 with active or convalescent COVID-19.

The chain carries TRBV30 and TRBJ1-1, with 10 positions matching TRBD1. CDR3 length: 13 residues. Per germline, CDR1 GTSNPN and CDR2 SVGIG (reference sequence). V shed 8 bases and J 5 bases; nucleotides not matched to a gene: 8. In DNA form, the CDR3 reads TGTGCCGGGGACAGGGGCGGCGTGACTGAAGCTTTCTTT. As protein: CAGDRGGVTEAFF. Variable domain in full (rest from reference TRBV30 and TRBJ1-1): SQTIHQWPATLVQPVGSPLSLECTVEGTSNPNLYWYRQAAGRGLQLLFYSVGIGQISSEVPQNLSASRPQDRQFILSSKKLLLSDSGFYLCAGDRGGVTEAFFGQGTRLTVV.

The chain links TRBV2 to TRBJ1-4; D perhaps matches TRBD1 (5 bases). Germline V gene sequence: CDR1 SNHLY, CDR2 FYNNEI. The CDR3 length is 14 residues. V was shortened by 6 bases and J by 2 bases, with 10 bases between the two germline ends. Here the CDR3 reads CASSSGWTNEKLFF. The CDR3 DNA reads as TGTGCCAGCAGCTCAGGGTGGACTAATGAAAAACTGTTTTTT.

The V call is TRBV27, the J call TRBJ2-7, with TRBD2 matching 11 bases. Germline values: CDR1 MNHEY, CDR2 SMNVEV (reference sequence). The CDR3 loop spans 18 amino acids. After removal of 4 bases from V and 7 bases from J, the junction contained 18 bases not matched to a gene. CDR3 coding DNA: TGTGCCAGCAGTTCCCTACTCCTTCGACTAGCGGGGTCGGGTGAGCAGTACTTC. Amino acid sequence: CASSSLLLRLAGSGEQYF.

The chain recombines TRBV7-9 with TRBJ1-2, with 7 bases that match TRBD1. V shed 5 bases, J shed 7 bases, and the junction held 13 bases outside the gene matches. In germline, CDR1 is SEHNR, CDR2 FQNEAQ (reference sequence). The CDR3 consists of 15 residues. CDR3 in amino acids: CASSDRGGAYVGYTF. CDR3 nucleotides: TGTGCCAGCAGCGACCGAGGGGGCGCCTACGTTGGCTACACCTTC. Full variable domain (outside the CDR3, taken from reference TRBV7-9 and TRBJ1-2): DTGVSQNPRHKITKRGQNVTFRCDPISEHNRLYWYRQTLGQGPEFLTYFQNEAQLEKSRLLSDRFSAERPKGSFSTLEIQRTEQGDSAMYLCASSDRGGAYVGYTFGSGTRLTVV.

This chain uses TRBV19 with TRBJ2-1; 11 positions agree with TRBD2. The CDR3 consists of 18 residues. Trimming removed 3 bases from V and 0 bases from J; junction bases left unmatched: 7. Germline V gives CDR1 LNHDA, CDR2 SQIVND (reference sequence). The CDR3 DNA sequence: TGTGCCAGTAGTATGGGTAGCGGGAGGGCTAACTCCTACAATGAGCAGTTCTTC. Amino acids: CASSMGSGRANSYNEQFF.

The chain joins TRBV5-1 to TRBJ1-5, with a weak D call TRBD1 (5 bases). Trimming pared 2 bases from V and 3 bases from J, leaving 9 bases between. The V gene's germline CDR1 is SGHRS and CDR2 YFSETQ. CDR3 length equals 14 residues. The CDR3 sequence: CASSFGHTNQPQHF. CDR3 nucleotides: TGCGCCAGCAGCTTCGGACATACCAATCAGCCCCAGCATTTT.

The chain employs TRBV25-1 and TRBJ1-1, with D perhaps TRBD1 (6 bases). CDR1 is MGHDK, CDR2 SYGVNS, per germline. The CDR3 runs 11 residues. Trimming took 6 bases from V and 11 from J, leaving 13 bases between them. CDR3 DNA: TGTGCCAGCAGCACCGGGACAAGGGCTTTCTTT. Translated: CASSTGTRAFF.

The gene calls are TRBV20-1 and TRBJ1-2; tentative D call: TRBD1 (5 bases). The CDR3 covers 11 residues. The germline V gene has CDR1 DFQATT and CDR2 SNEGSKA (reference sequence). The CDR3 region is CAAREDYGYTF. The CDR3 bases are TGCGCGGCCAGGGAGGACTATGGCTACACCTTC.

This rearrangement joins TRBV30 to TRBJ1-1; 7 nucleotides match TRBD1. V dropped 3 bases and J dropped 5; count of bases not matched to a gene: 6. The CDR3 contains 13 residues. Germline V CDR1 and CDR2: GTSNPN, SVGIG (reference sequence). The CDR3 region has the DNA TGTGCCTGGAGCGACACAGGGGAAACTGAAGCTTTCTTT. Translated, it gives CAWSDTGETEAFF.

The V gene is TRBV19, the J gene TRBJ1-1, with TRBD1 matching 7 bases. The germline gives CDR1 LNHDA, CDR2 SQIVND (reference sequence). Trimming took 5 bases from V and 7 from J; bases not matched to a gene: 4. This CDR3 has 12 amino acids. The CDR3 loop is CASSDRDSEAFF. The CDR3 nucleotides are TGTGCCAGTAGTGACCGGGACAGTGAAGCTTTCTTT.

CDR3 bases: TGTGCCAGCAGCCGACGGACAGGGGAGTATAATTCACCCCTCCACTTT. Protein product: CASSRRTGEYNSPLHF. The rearrangement joins TRBV5-4 to TRBJ1-6; 9 nucleotides line up with TRBD1. The trim removed 4 bases at V and 4 bases at J, leaving 6 bases unmatched. Germline values: CDR1 SGHNT, CDR2 YYREEE (reference sequence). There are 16 residues in the CDR3. The variable domain in full, with the rest retrieved from reference TRBV5-4 and TRBJ1-6, is ETGVTQSPTHLIKTRGQQVTLRCSSQSGHNTVSWYQQALGQGPQFIFQYYREEENGRGNFPPRFSGLQFPNYSSELNVNALELDDSALYLCASSRRTGEYNSPLHFGNGTRLTVT.

The genes are TRBV19 and TRBJ2-1; D unresolved. CDR3 length equals 16 residues. Trimming cost V 5 bases and J 0 bases, with 14 bases left between them. The V gene's germline CDR1 is LNHDA and CDR2 SQIVND (reference sequence). The CDR3 here is CASSPDWISSYNEQFF. The DNA of the CDR3 is TGTGCCAGTAGTCCCGACTGGATAAGCTCCTACAATGAGCAGTTCTTC. Variable domain in full (rest from reference TRBV19 and TRBJ2-1): DGGITQSPKYLFRKEGQNVTLSCEQNLNHDAMYWYRQDPGQGLRLIYYSQIVNDFQKGDIAEGYSVSREKKESFPLTVTSAQKNPTAFYLCASSPDWISSYNEQFFGPGTRLTVL.

The chain couples TRBV6-5 to TRBJ1-1, with 8 bases aligning to TRBD1. CDR1 and CDR2 from the germline V gene are MNHEY and SVGAGI. V dropped 3 bases and J dropped 8; count of bases not matched to a gene: 2. CDR3 length: 12 residues. The CDR3 sequence is CASSYRQGEAFF. DNA for the CDR3: TGTGCCAGCAGTTATCGACAGGGGGAAGCTTTCTTT.

This chain connects TRBV4-1 to TRBJ2-2; 10 bases fit TRBD2. The CDR3 length is 17 residues. The V gene's germline CDR1 is MGHRA and CDR2 YSYEKL. J lost 0 bases, V lost 3 bases, and 4 bases had no gene match. The CDR3 DNA follows: TGCGCCAGCAGCCACCACGGACTAGCGGCGAACACCGGGGAGCTGTTTTTT. Translating it yields CASSHHGLAANTGELFF.

This rearrangement joins TRBV21-1 to TRBJ2-1; whether TRBD1, the table's D call, matches the DNA was not checked. TRBV21-1 constitutes a pseudogene. This CDR3 contains 15 residues. DNA for the CDR3: TGTGCCAGCAGCAACGGCGACAGGGAACGGAATGAGCAGTTCTTC. This encodes CASSNGDRERNEQFF.

The CDR3 DNA follows: TGTGCCAGTCTACCGATGGACAGGCTGATTGGAGGCTACACCTTC. Translation gives CASLPMDRLIGGYTF. The V and J genes are TRBV19 and TRBJ1-2; 7 bases are a match to TRBD1. The germline CDR1 and CDR2 sequences are LNHDA and SQIVND (reference sequence). The trim removed 8 bases at V and 8 bases at J, leaving 17 bases unmatched. The CDR3 loop spans 15 amino acids. The entire variable domain, with the rest obtained from reference TRBV19 and TRBJ1-2, is as follows: DGGITQSPKYLFRKEGQNVTLSCEQNLNHDAMYWYRQDPGQGLRLIYYSQIVNDFQKGDIAEGYSVSREKKESFPLTVTSAQKNPTAFYLCASLPMDRLIGGYTFGSGTRLTVV.

This clone showed up many times. The rearrangement uses TRBV30 and TRBJ1-2; perhaps TRBD1 as D (5 bases). This CDR3 has 16 amino acids. Trimming stripped 2 bases from V and 4 bases from J, with 20 bases between. Per germline, CDR1 GTSNPN and CDR2 SVGIG (reference sequence). The CDR3 spells CAWSPPGGLMPYGYTF. DNA of the CDR3: TGTGCCTGGAGTCCCCCCGGGGGATTAATGCCCTATGGCTACACCTTC.

On this clone itself: Other DNA sequences within the sample encode an identical CDR3. This chain uses TRBV7-9 with TRBJ1-2; the D is unclear. This CDR3 region has 13 residues. The V end was cut by 0 bases, the J end by 4 bases, with 6 bases between. Germline-derived CDR1 and CDR2 are SEHNR and FQNEAQ (reference sequence). CDR3 DNA sequence: TGTGCCAGCAGCTTAGCAGGGAGCTATGGCTACACCTTC. It translates to CASSLAGSYGYTF. Supplemented by reference TRBV7-9 and TRBJ1-2, the full variable domain reads DTGVSQNPRHKITKRGQNVTFRCDPISEHNRLYWYRQTLGQGPEFLTYFQNEAQLEKSRLLSDRFSAERPKGSFSTLEIQRTEQGDSAMYLCASSLAGSYGYTFGSGTRLTVV.

This chain connects TRBV27 to TRBJ1-5; no definite D call. Germline values: CDR1 MNHEY, CDR2 SMNVEV (reference sequence). CDR3 length: 13 residues. V was clipped by 3 bases and J by 4 bases, with 7 bases between them. CDR3 in amino acids: CASSLAVNQPQHF. The CDR3 coding sequence is TGTGCCAGCAGTTTGGCGGTTAATCAGCCCCAGCATTTT.

The rearrangement uses TRBV28 and TRBJ2-1; 15 bases match TRBD2. The CDR3 is 13 amino acids. The germline V gene has CDR1 MDHEN and CDR2 SYDVKM. J lost 9 bases, V lost 9 bases, and 3 bases had no gene match. CDR3 sequence: CASTGLAGGEQFF. CDR3 coding DNA: TGTGCCAGTACGGGACTAGCGGGAGGTGAGCAGTTCTTC. The variable domain in full, completed from reference TRBV28 and TRBJ2-1, reads DVKVTQSSRYLVKRTGEKVFLECVQDMDHENMFWYRQDPGLGLRLIYFSYDVKMKEKGDIPEGYSVSREKKERFSLILESASTNQTSMYLCASTGLAGGEQFFGPGTRLTVL.

The genes are TRBV24-1 and TRBJ1-3; 9 bases match TRBD1. The junction had 8 bases not matched to a gene; V was cut back by 5 bases and J by 4 bases. Germline V gene data show CDR1 as KGHDR and CDR2 as SFDVKD. The CDR3 runs to 16 residues. CDR3 sequence (DNA): TGTGCCACCAGTGCTACAGACAGGGGGAGAGGAAACACCATATATTTT. Translation gives CATSATDRGRGNTIYF.

This clone was seen repeatedly, ten times or more. The conserved closing phenylalanine or tryptophan is absent in this CDR3, likely reflecting a read error. The DNA is omitted, as the CDR3 cannot be located on it reliably, and the CDR3 follows TCRdb's listing. The chain carries TRBV2 and TRBJ1-2. The germline gives CDR1 SNHLY, CDR2 FYNNEI. The CDR3 is 10 amino acids in total, end residues counted. This CDR3 reads CASSENAKVL.

This rearrangement joins TRBV2 to TRBJ2-2, with 9 bases identical to TRBD2. CDR1 SNHLY and CDR2 FYNNEI come from the germline V gene. The CDR3 contains 16 residues. V dropped 1 base and J dropped 4; count of bases not matched to a gene: 4. The CDR3 DNA follows: TGTGCCAGCAGTGAAGACGGCGGGAGGGCCACCGGGGAGCTGTTTTTT. This codes for CASSEDGGRATGELFF.

This sequence joins TRBV27 and TRBJ2-1; tentatively, D is TRBD1 (6 bases). The length of the CDR3 is 15 residues. Germline values: CDR1 MNHEY, CDR2 SMNVEV (reference sequence). Trimming cost V 3 bases and J 9 bases, with 18 bases left between them. The CDR3 is CASSFLPGVKGEQFF. As DNA, the CDR3 is TGTGCCAGCAGTTTCCTCCCAGGGGTTAAGGGTGAGCAGTTCTTC.

The chain is built from TRBV2 and TRBJ2-1; 10 bases are a match to TRBD2. The CDR3 loop spans 15 amino acids. The germline V gene encodes CDR1 SNHLY and CDR2 FYNNEI. J lost 8 bases, V lost 3 bases, and 7 bases had no gene match. This CDR3 reads CASSERTSGLDEQFF. The CDR3 DNA reads as TGTGCCAGCAGTGAGCGGACTAGCGGCCTAGATGAGCAGTTCTTC.

The J gene is TRBJ1-1, the V gene TRBV19; 7 positions agree with TRBD1. Germline lookup yields CDR1 LNHDA and CDR2 SQIVND (reference sequence). With V trimmed by 7 bases and J by 6 bases, 8 bases remained unmatched. The CDR3 consists of 13 residues. The DNA for the CDR3 is TGTGCCAGTACTCCCGACAGGGTATCTGAAGCTTTCTTT. Encoded protein: CASTPDRVSEAFF.